This entry lists 14 T cell receptor beta chains sequenced from one sample in a study of blood T cells in healthy people across ages. PCR was performed a second time for roughly 6 to 12 cycles using a sample-barcoded 5' primer and a J-beta primer mix. TCRdb analysed the 5' RACE reads with MiXCR anew, one entry per CDR3 protein. This sample carries about 1.8 million distinct CDR3 sequences, 49% of them seen once, and the ten largest clones take over 2%. The sequenced sample consisted of blood. These receptors were obtained from a woman aged 40-49 years in good health.

The V gene is TRBV10-2, the J gene TRBJ1-2; D possibly corresponds to TRBD1 (5 bases). Germline CDR1 is WSHSY and CDR2 is SAAADI. The V end was cut by 2 bases, the J end by 7 bases, with 17 bases between. This CDR3 contains 15 residues. The CDR3 sequence is CASSEPIRGVCGYTF. CDR3 DNA sequence: TGCGCCAGCAGTGAGCCGATCCGGGGGGTCTGTGGCTACACCTTC.

This clonotype was seen once. J is TRBJ2-7 and V is TRBV4-3, with a tentative D call TRBD1 (5 bases). CDR1 and CDR2 (germline): LGHNA, YSLEER. Trimming cost V 0 bases and J 1 base, with 13 bases left between them. The CDR3 is 16 residues long. The CDR3 protein is CASSQDARVSSYEQYF. CDR3 bases: TGCGCCAGCAGCCAAGACGCCAGGGTTTCTTCCTACGAGCAGTACTTC.

This sequence joins TRBV6-5 and TRBJ1-5; no reliable D call. The V end lost 0 bases, the J end lost 7 bases, and 10 bases lay between the germline ends. The germline gives CDR1 MNHEY, CDR2 SVGAGI. The CDR3 is made up of 14 amino acids. CDR3 amino acids: CASSYSRSIQPQHF. DNA of the CDR3: TGTGCCAGCAGTTACTCCCGGTCCATACAGCCCCAGCATTTT.

This clonotype was recorded a few times. The rearrangement joins TRBV7-2 to TRBJ2-3, with no clear D. Germline V gene lookup returns CDR1 SGHTA and CDR2 FQGNSA. The length of the CDR3 is 14 residues. The germline V and J ends were trimmed by 3 bases and 8 bases, with 15 bases remaining between them. CDR3 DNA: TGTGCCAGCAGCTTTCCCGGGCCAAGTGGTACGCAGTATTTT. Translation gives CASSFPGPSGTQYF.

V is TRBV6-6 and J is TRBJ1-1, with TRBD1 matching over 9 bases. This CDR3 spans 15 amino acids. V lost 11 bases and J lost 1; bases outside the gene matches: 11. CDR1 is MNHNY and CDR2 is SVGAGI in the germline V gene (reference sequence). The CDR3 DNA sequence: TGTGCCGGGAGAGCTACAGGGGGCCCGAACACTGAAGCTTTCTTT. Translating gives CAGRATGGPNTEAFF.

This sequence joins TRBV5-1 and TRBJ2-3, with 8 bases that match TRBD2. The CDR3 spans 12 residues. V gave up 5 bases and J gave up 13 bases; unmatched junction bases: 9. Germline values: CDR1 SGHRS, CDR2 YFSETQ. The CDR3 protein is CASSSGGAGEYF. CDR3 DNA: TGCGCCAGCAGTTCCGGCGGAGCGGGGGAGTATTTT.

The rearrangement uses TRBV5-1 and TRBJ2-6; perhaps TRBD2 as D (6 bases). The germline V and J ends were trimmed by 0 bases and 6 bases, with 16 bases remaining between them. Germline CDR1 reads SGHRS; CDR2 reads YFSETQ. The CDR3 loop spans 17 amino acids. The CDR3 sequence is CASSLVFGGAEANVLTF. CDR3 bases: TGCGCCAGCAGCTTGGTTTTTGGAGGGGCGGAGGCCAACGTCCTGACTTTC. The full variable domain, with the rest looked up from reference TRBV5-1 and TRBJ2-6, is KAGVTQTPRYLIKTRGQQVTLSCSPISGHRSVSWYQQTPGQGLQFLFEYFSETQRNKGNFPGRFSGRQFSNSRSEMNVSTLELGDSALYLCASSLVFGGAEANVLTFGAGSRLTVL.

The J gene is TRBJ2-5, the V gene TRBV28; TRBD1 aligns across 10 bases. The V gene's germline CDR1 is MDHEN and CDR2 SYDVKM. Unmatched junction bases numbered 10, after V lost 4 bases and J lost 5 bases. This CDR3 is built from 16 residues. This CDR3 reads CASSSSGTGDRETQYF. The CDR3 nucleotides are TGTGCCAGCAGTTCGTCCGGGACAGGGGATAGGGAGACCCAGTACTTC.

CDR3 amino acids: CATSGDRGVFAEAFF. CDR3 nucleotide sequence: TGTGCCACCAGCGGGGACAGGGGAGTGTTCGCTGAAGCTTTCTTT. The V and J genes are TRBV15 and TRBJ1-1, with TRBD1 matching 10 bases. CDR3 length equals 15 residues. The V gene's germline CDR1 is LNHNV and CDR2 YYDKDF (reference sequence). J gave up 6 bases and V 5 bases, and 9 bases lay outside the gene matches.

The chain links TRBV4-3 to TRBJ2-1; 7 bases agree with TRBD1. Trimming at V came to 3 bases and at J to 10 bases, leaving 6 bases not matched to a gene. This CDR3 has 13 residues. In germline, CDR1 is LGHNA, CDR2 YSLEER. The CDR3 DNA follows: TGCGCCAGCAGCCAGGAACAGGGGCGGGAGCAGTTCTTC. It codes for CASSQEQGREQFF.

The chain joins TRBV6-6 to TRBJ2-7; 8 bases are a match to TRBD1. Germline V gene sequence: CDR1 MNHNY, CDR2 SVGAGI (reference sequence). The ends lost 5 bases at V and 0 bases at J; junction bases unmatched: 6. CDR3 length equals 15 residues. The DNA for the CDR3 is TGTGCCAGCAGTCAAGGGGACAGGAACTCCTACGAGCAGTACTTC. Its protein is CASSQGDRNSYEQYF.

The V call is TRBV3-1, the J call TRBJ1-4; the match to TRBD1 covers 12 bases. Germline lookup yields CDR1 LGHDT and CDR2 YNNKEL (reference sequence). V trimming: 4 bases; J trimming: 7 bases; junction bases outside the gene matches: 4. The CDR3 has 15 amino acids. CDR3 residues: CASSLQGQGAEKLFF. The CDR3 nucleotides read TGTGCCAGCAGCCTACAGGGACAGGGGGCTGAAAAACTGTTTTTT. The full variable domain, in which reference TRBV3-1 and TRBJ1-4 provide the parts outside the CDR3, is DTAVSQTPKYLVTQMGNDKSIKCEQNLGHDTMYWYKQDSKKFLKIMFSYNNKELIINETVPNRFSPKSPDKAHLNLHINSLELGDSAVYFCASSLQGQGAEKLFFGSGTQLSVL.

This clonotype was counted between two and nine times. The J gene is TRBJ2-4, the V gene TRBV5-1; D remains unclear. Germline CDR1 and CDR2: SGHRS and YFSETQ. The V and J ends lost 4 bases and 6 bases respectively, with 14 bases between them. The CDR3 totals 14 residues. The CDR3 reads CASSVTSGVNIQYF. The DNA of the CDR3 is TGCGCCAGCAGCGTAACAAGTGGGGTAAACATTCAGTACTTC.

A few counts support this clonotype. CDR3 DNA sequence: TGTGCCAGCAGGGGAAGGGGACAGGGTCACTATGGCTACACCTTC. This translates into CASRGRGQGHYGYTF. This rearrangement joins TRBV25-1 to TRBJ1-2; 9 positions match TRBD1. The germline CDR1 and CDR2 sequences are MGHDK and SYGVNS. CDR3 length: 15 amino acids. Trimming removed 6 bases from V and 3 bases from J; junction bases left unmatched: 8.